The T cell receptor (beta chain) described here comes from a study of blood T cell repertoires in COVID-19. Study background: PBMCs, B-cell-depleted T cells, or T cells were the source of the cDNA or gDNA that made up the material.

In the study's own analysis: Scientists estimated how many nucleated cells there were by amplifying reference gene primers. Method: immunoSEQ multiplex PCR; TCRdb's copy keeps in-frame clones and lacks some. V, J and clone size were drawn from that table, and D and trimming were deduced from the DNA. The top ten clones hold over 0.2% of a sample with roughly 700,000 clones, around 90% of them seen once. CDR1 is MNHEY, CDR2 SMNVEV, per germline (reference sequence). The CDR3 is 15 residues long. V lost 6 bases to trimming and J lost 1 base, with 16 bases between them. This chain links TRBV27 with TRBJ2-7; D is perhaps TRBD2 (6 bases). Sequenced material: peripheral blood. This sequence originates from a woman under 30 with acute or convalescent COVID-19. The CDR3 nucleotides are TGTGCCAGCAGGCCGGGACTTCAAGTTTCCTACGAGCAGTACTTC. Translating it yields CASRPGLQVSYEQYF.